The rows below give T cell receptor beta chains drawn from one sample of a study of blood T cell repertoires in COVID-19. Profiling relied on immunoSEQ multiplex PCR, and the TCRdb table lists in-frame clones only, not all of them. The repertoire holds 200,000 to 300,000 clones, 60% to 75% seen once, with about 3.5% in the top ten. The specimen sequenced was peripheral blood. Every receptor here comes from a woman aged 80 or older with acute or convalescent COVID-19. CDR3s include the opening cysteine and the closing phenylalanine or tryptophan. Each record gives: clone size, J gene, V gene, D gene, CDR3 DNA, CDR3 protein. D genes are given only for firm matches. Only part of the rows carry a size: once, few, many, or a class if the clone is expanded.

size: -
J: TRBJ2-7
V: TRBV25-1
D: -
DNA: TGTGCCAGCAGCTGGACGGGATTCTACGAGCAGTACTTC
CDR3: CASSWTGFYEQYF

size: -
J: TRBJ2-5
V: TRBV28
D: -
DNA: TGTGCCAGCAGTTTAAAGGGGAGGATGCAAGAGACCCAGTACTTC
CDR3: CASSLKGRMQETQYF

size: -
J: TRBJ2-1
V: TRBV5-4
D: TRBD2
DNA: TGTGCCAGCAGTCGAAGCGGGAGGGCCTACAATGAGCAGTTCTTC
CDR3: CASSRSGRAYNEQFF

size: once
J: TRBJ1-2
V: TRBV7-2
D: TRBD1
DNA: TGTGCCAGCAGCTTAGGGCGGGACAGGGGGGACTATGGCTACACCTTC
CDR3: CASSLGRDRGDYGYTF

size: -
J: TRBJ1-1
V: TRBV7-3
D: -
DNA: TGTGCCAGCAAACCGGGGGGCGCAGGGACTGAAGCTTTCTTT
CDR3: CASKPGGAGTEAFF

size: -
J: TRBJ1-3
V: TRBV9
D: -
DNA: TGTGCCAGCAGCGCCTCCTCCGGGACACCTGGAAACACCATATATTTT
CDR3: CASSASSGTPGNTIYF

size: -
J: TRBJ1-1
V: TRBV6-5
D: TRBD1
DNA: TGTGCCAGCAGTTATTCGGGGACAGGAAACACTGAAGCTTTCTTT
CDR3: CASSYSGTGNTEAFF

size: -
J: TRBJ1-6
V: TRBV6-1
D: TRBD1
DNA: TGTGCCAGCAGTGATCGTAGACAGGGGCGTTTGTGGAATAATTCACCCCTCCACTTT
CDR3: CASSDRRQGRLWNNSPLHF

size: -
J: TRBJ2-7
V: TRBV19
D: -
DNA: TGTGCCAGTAGTAAGGCCTGGGACACAGGAGCCTACGAGCAGTACTTC
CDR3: CASSKAWDTGAYEQYF

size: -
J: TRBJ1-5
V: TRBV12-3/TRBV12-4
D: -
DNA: TGTGCCAGCAGAAGTCCAGGGGATCAGCCCCAGCATTTT
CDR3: CASRSPGDQPQHF

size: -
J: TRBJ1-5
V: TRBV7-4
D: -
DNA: TGTGCCAGCAGCTTAGTAGCCAGGGGCTATAGCAATCAGCCCCAGCATTTT
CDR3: CASSLVARGYSNQPQHF

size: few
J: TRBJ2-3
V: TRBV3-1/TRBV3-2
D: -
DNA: TGTGCCAGCAGCCAAGTCTATTCGGGAGCTACGCAGTATTTT
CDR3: CASSQVYSGATQYF

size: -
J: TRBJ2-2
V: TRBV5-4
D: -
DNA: TGTGCCAGCAGCTTGATTGCGGGACTCACAGGTGCCGGGGAGCTGTTTTTT
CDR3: CASSLIAGLTGAGELFF

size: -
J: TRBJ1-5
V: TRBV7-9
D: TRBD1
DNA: TGTGCCAGCAGCTCCTCCTCGGGACAGGATAATCAGCCCCAGCATTTT
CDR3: CASSSSSGQDNQPQHF

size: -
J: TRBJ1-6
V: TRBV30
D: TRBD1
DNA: TGTGCCTGGAGTGAACAGGGGGCGGGGAATTCACCCCTCCACTTT
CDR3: CAWSEQGAGNSPLHF

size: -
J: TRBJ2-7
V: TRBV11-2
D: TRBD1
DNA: TGTGCCAGCAGCGTCGCCGGGACAGGGAAAAACTACGAGCAGTACTTC
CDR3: CASSVAGTGKNYEQYF

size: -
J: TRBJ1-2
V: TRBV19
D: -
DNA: TGTGCCAGTAGCGAGGACAAGGGCATCTATGGCTACACCTTC
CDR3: CASSEDKGIYGYTF

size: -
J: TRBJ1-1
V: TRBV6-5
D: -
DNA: TGTGCCAGCAGCCGGGTTTTAGGGGCTGAAGCTTTCTTT
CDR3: CASSRVLGAEAFF

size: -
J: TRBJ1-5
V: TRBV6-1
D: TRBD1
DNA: TGTGCCAGCAGTGAAACAGGGGGTAATCAGCCCCAGCATTTT
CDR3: CASSETGGNQPQHF

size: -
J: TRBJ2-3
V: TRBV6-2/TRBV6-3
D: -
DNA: TGTGCCAGCAGTTTTGAAGCGGCAACGAACACAGATACGCAGTATTTT
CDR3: CASSFEAATNTDTQYF

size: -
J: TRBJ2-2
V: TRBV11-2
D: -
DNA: TGTGCCAGCAGCTTAATCCGGTCGGTGGGGGAGCTGTTTTTT
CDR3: CASSLIRSVGELFF

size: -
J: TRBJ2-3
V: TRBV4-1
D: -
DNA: TGCGCCAGCAGCCAAGATTGGCTAGTCGGGCAGTATTTT
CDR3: CASSQDWLVGQYF

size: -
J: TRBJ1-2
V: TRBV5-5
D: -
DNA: TGTGCCAGCCACGCCCCCGGGACATGGGGCTACACCTTC
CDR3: CASHAPGTWGYTF

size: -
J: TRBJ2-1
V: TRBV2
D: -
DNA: TGTGCCAGCAGCCCAGCGCCCCCCTACAATGAGCAGTTCTTC
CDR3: CASSPAPPYNEQFF

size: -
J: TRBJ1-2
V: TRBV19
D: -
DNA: TGTGCCAGTAGAAAAACCGGGACTCTAAACTATGGCTACACCTTC
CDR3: CASRKTGTLNYGYTF

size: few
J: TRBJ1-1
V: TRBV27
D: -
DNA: TGTGCCAGCAGTTTCTATGGAGCGAACACTGAAGCTTTCTTT
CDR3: CASSFYGANTEAFF

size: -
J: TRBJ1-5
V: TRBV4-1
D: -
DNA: TGCGCCAGCAGCCAAGAGTCGGGCAATCAGCCCCAGCATTTT
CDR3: CASSQESGNQPQHF

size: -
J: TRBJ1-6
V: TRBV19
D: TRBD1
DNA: TGTGCCAGTAGTATGACCGGGACAGGCTACAATTCACCCCTCCACTTT
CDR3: CASSMTGTGYNSPLHF

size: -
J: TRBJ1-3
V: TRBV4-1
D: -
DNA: TGCGCCAGCAGCCAAGATCGAGGGAAAGTCTCTGGAAACACCATATATTTT
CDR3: CASSQDRGKVSGNTIYF

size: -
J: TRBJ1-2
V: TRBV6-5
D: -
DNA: TGTGCCAGCAGTTACCGAGGGTTTGATGGCTACACCTTC
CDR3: CASSYRGFDGYTF

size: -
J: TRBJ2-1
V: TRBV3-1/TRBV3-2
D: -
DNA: TGTGCCAGCAGCCCCTTAGCCAAAAACTCCTACAATGAGCAGTTCTTC
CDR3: CASSPLAKNSYNEQFF

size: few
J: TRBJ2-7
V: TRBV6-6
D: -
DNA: TGTGCCAGCAGCCGAGAGTCCGAGCAGTACTTC
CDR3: CASSRESEQYF

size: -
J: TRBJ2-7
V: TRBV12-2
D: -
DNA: TGTGCAAGTCGCTTAGCCCCGGGACAGGGATACGAGCAGTACTTC
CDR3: CASRLAPGQGYEQYF

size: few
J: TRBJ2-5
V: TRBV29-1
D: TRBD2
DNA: TGCAGCGTCGGGGGAGGGGCCGGCGGGACCCAGTACTTC
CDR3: CSVGGGAGGTQYF

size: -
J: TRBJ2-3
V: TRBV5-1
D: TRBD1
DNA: TGCGCCAGCAGCTCACTGACAGGGATGGGAGATACGCAGTATTTT
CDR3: CASSSLTGMGDTQYF

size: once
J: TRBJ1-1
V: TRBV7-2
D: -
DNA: TGTGCCAGCAGCTTAGAAACAGGGTTTTGGGCTTTCTTT
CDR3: CASSLETGFWAFF

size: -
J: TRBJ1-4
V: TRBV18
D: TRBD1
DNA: TGTGCCAGCTCATCCAGGGGGGTGACAACTAATGAAAAACTGTTTTTT
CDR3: CASSSRGVTTNEKLFF

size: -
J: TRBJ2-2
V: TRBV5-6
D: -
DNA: TGTGCCAGCAGCCGCAGGGAAGCGAACACCGGGGAGCTGTTTTTT
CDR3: CASSRREANTGELFF

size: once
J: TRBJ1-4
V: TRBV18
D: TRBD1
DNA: TGTGCCAGCTCACGTGACAGGGGTGCAACTAATGAAAAACTGTTTTTT
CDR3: CASSRDRGATNEKLFF

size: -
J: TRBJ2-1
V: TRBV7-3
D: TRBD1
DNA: TGTGCCAGCAGCTTAACTCAGGGGGTGGGATACAATGAGCAGTTCTTC
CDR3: CASSLTQGVGYNEQFF

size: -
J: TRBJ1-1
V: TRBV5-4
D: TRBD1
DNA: TGTGCCAGCAGCATTACTTCCCAGGGGGGAGAAGCTTTCTTT
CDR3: CASSITSQGGEAFF

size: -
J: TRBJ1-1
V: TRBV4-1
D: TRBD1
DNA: TGCGCCAGCAGCCAGTCGGGACAGCCGAACACTGAAGCTTTCTTT
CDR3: CASSQSGQPNTEAFF

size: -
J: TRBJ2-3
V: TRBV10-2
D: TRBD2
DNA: TGCGCCAGCAGTGGGGGACTAGCGGGAGTGGGGAACCCAACAGATACGCAGTATTTT
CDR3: CASSGGLAGVGNPTDTQYF

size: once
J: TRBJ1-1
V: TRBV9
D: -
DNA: TGTGCCAGCAGCGTAGCTACAGGACCTGGGACTGAAGCTTTCTTT
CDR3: CASSVATGPGTEAFF

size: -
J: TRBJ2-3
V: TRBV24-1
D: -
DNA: TGTGCCACCAGTGATAGCAGACTCCCTGGCACGCAGTATTTT
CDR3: CATSDSRLPGTQYF

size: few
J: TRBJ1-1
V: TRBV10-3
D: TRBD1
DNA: TGTGCCACAGCGGGACAGGGGAACACTGAAGCTTTCTTT
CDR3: CATAGQGNTEAFF

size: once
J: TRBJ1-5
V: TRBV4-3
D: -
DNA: TGCGCCAGCAGCCAAGACGGGGTTACTCAGCCCCAGCATTTT
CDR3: CASSQDGVTQPQHF

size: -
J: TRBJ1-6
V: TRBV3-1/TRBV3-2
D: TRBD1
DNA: TGTGCCAGCAGCCTTAGGACAGGGGATGGTAATTCACCCCTCCACTTT
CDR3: CASSLRTGDGNSPLHF

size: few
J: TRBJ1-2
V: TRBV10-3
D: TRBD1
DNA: TGTGCCATCAGCCGACAGGGGGAGAACTATGGCTACACCTTC
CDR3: CAISRQGENYGYTF

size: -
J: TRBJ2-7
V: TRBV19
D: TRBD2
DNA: TGTGCCAGTTCGTCCGCCGGGACTAGGCGGGAGCAGTACTTC
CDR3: CASSSAGTRREQYF

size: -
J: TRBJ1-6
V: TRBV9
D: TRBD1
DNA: TGTGCCAGCAGCGAGGGACAGTATAATTCACCCCTCCACTTT
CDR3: CASSEGQYNSPLHF

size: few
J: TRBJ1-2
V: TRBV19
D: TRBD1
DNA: TGTGCCAGTAGACGACAGGGAACGGGCTATGGCTACACCTTC
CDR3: CASRRQGTGYGYTF

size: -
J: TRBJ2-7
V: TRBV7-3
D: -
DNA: TGTGCCAGCAGCGAGACTCCTAGGGGCGAGCAGTACTTC
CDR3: CASSETPRGEQYF

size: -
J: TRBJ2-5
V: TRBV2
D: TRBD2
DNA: TGTGCCAGCAGGAGACTAGCGGGGGGGGAGGAGACCCAGTACTTC
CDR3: CASRRLAGGEETQYF

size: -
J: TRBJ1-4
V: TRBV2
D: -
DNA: TGTGCCAGCAGTGTATCGACAGATAATGAAAAACTGTTTTTT
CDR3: CASSVSTDNEKLFF

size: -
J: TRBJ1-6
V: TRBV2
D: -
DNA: TGTGCCAGCAAACTTACTAATTCACCCCTCCACTTT
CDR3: CASKLTNSPLHF

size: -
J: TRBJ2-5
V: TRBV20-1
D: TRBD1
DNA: TGCAGTGCTGACAGGGGGGAGACCCAGTACTTC
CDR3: CSADRGETQYF

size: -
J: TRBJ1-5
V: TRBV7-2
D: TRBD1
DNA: TGTGCCAGCAGCTTAGGTCCGAGGACAGGAAAATTTCAGCCCCAGCATTTT
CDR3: CASSLGPRTGKFQPQHF

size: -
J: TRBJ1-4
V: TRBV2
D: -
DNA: TGTGCCAGCAGTGGGCTCGGGGCCGGGGGAAAACTGTTTTTT
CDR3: CASSGLGAGGKLFF